This TCR beta chain was captured by sequencing in a study of blood T cell repertoires in COVID-19. The wider study: The United States, Italy and Spain were the sources of the acute and convalescent COVID-19 samples.

Cohort allocation depended upon clinical history that participants reported. In the study's own analysis: Scientists estimated how many nucleated cells there were by amplifying reference gene primers. Clones were sequenced by immunoSEQ multiplex PCR, and TCRdb holds only the in-frame ones, with some missing. V and J calls and clone size are as listed in that table; D and trimming were resolved from the DNA. The sample consists of around 320,000 clones, around 89% of them appearing once. This CDR3 spans 16 amino acids. Trimming cost V 5 bases and J 0 bases, with 16 bases left between them. Germline V gene lookup returns CDR1 LNHDA and CDR2 SQIVND (reference sequence).

The sequence derives from a woman between 18 and 30 years old with acute COVID-19. The genes are TRBV19 and TRBJ1-2; D call uncertain. Material: PBMCs or T cells enriched from blood (not recorded which). CDR3: CASSPGWRATNYGYTF. CDR3 DNA: TGTGCCAGTAGTCCCGGGTGGAGGGCTACTAACTATGGCTACACCTTC.